This T cell receptor (beta chain) is drawn from a study of blood T cell repertoires in COVID-19. Study as a whole: The United States, Italy and Spain were the sources of the acute and convalescent COVID-19 samples.

As handled by the study authors: Reference gene primers were amplified, and this amplification served to estimate nucleated cell counts. This table comes from immunoSEQ multiplex PCR, and its TCRdb copy is limited to in-frame clones, with some not included. V and J calls plus clone size are reproduced from that table; the DNA served to infer D and trimming. Here the sample spans about 240,000 clones, about 85% being singletons. This clone was detected once. Germline CDR1 MNHEY, CDR2 SVGAGI. V was trimmed by 4 bases and J by 7 bases, leaving 11 bases between them. CDR3 length: 13 amino acids. This chain links TRBV6-5 with TRBJ1-5, with TRBD1 as a possible D gene (5 bases). What was sequenced was peripheral blood. The origin of this receptor is a young man who had recovered from COVID-19. CDR3 coding DNA: TGTGCCAGCAGTTCTGAGGGGAGGCAGCCCCAGCATTTT. It yields the protein CASSSEGRQPQHF.